The rows below give T cell receptor beta chains drawn from one sample of a study of T cells in Graves' hyperthyroidism and ophthalmopathy. TCRdb redid the calling of the multiplex PCR reads with MiXCR, one entry per CDR3 protein. Of some 370,000 distinct CDR3 sequences in the sample, more than 12% were seen once. The specimen was blood. The origin of the receptors is a man between 45 and 60 years old with Graves' ophthalmopathy. Both conserved end residues are part of each CDR3. A D gene is named only where the DNA matches it firmly. The size entry is marked missing in some rows and otherwise reads once, few, many or a size class.

clone size: -; D gene: -; J gene: TRBJ2-1; V gene: TRBV7-9; CDR3 DNA: TGTGCCAGCAGCCGTGGAGTTGGGAGGGAGCAGTTCTTC; CDR3 protein: CASSRGVGREQFF
clone size: few; D gene: -; J gene: TRBJ2-1; V gene: TRBV6-1; CDR3 DNA: TGTGCCAGCAGTCGCCCCTCGATACACTCCTACAATGAGCAGTTCTTC; CDR3 protein: CASSRPSIHSYNEQFF
clone size: few; D gene: -; J gene: TRBJ2-3; V gene: TRBV20-1; CDR3 DNA: TGCAGTGCTAGAGACCTACGCAGCGAAAAAAAAAACACAGATACGCAGTATTTT; CDR3 protein: CSARDLRSEKKNTDTQYF
clone size: many; D gene: -; J gene: TRBJ2-3; V gene: TRBV2; CDR3 DNA: TGTGCCAGCAGAGGGAGTCGGCAGGGGAAATCTACAGATACGCAGTATTTT; CDR3 protein: CASRGSRQGKSTDTQYF
clone size: many; D gene: TRBD1; J gene: TRBJ2-7; V gene: TRBV2; CDR3 DNA: TGTGCCAGCAGTGAGGCCGGGACAGGGGGCTACGAGCAGTACTTC; CDR3 protein: CASSEAGTGGYEQYF
clone size: many; D gene: TRBD2; J gene: TRBJ2-3; V gene: TRBV20-1; CDR3 DNA: TGCAGTGAGTCGGGAGGGAGCACAGATACGCAGTATTTT; CDR3 protein: CSESGGSTDTQYF
clone size: many; D gene: TRBD1; J gene: TRBJ2-2; V gene: TRBV18; CDR3 DNA: TGTGCCAGCACGACAGGGATTCAGGACACCGGGGAGCTGTTTTTT; CDR3 protein: CASTTGIQDTGELFF
clone size: few; D gene: -; J gene: TRBJ2-4; V gene: TRBV4-1; CDR3 DNA: TGCGCCAGCAGCCCACTGATCGGGACGGCTGGAATTCAGTACTTC; CDR3 protein: CASSPLIGTAGIQYF
clone size: -; D gene: -; J gene: TRBJ2-1; V gene: TRBV5-1; CDR3 DNA: TGCGCCAGCAGCGAGGATTGGGAGCAGTTCTTC; CDR3 protein: CASSEDWEQFF
clone size: many; D gene: -; J gene: TRBJ2-2; V gene: TRBV2; CDR3 DNA: TGTGCCAGCAGTGAAGGACATAGTAGAACCGGGGAGCTGTTTTTT; CDR3 protein: CASSEGHSRTGELFF
clone size: many; D gene: TRBD2; J gene: TRBJ2-7; V gene: TRBV20-1; CDR3 DNA: TGCAGTGCTAGTTTCGGACTAGTAGGTGGGGAGCAGTACTTC; CDR3 protein: CSASFGLVGGEQYF
clone size: -; D gene: TRBD2; J gene: TRBJ2-1; V gene: TRBV7-2; CDR3 DNA: TGTGCCAGCAGCTCGGGGGGACTAGCGAGGGTAGGGCAGTTCTTC; CDR3 protein: CASSSGGLARVGQFF
clone size: many; D gene: -; J gene: TRBJ2-1; V gene: TRBV12-3/TRBV12-4; CDR3 DNA: TGTGCCAGCAGCCTACTCGTGACAGCATACAATGAACAGTTCTTC; CDR3 protein: CASSLLVTAYNEQFF
clone size: many; D gene: TRBD1; J gene: TRBJ1-1; V gene: TRBV5-1; CDR3 DNA: TGCGCCAGCAGCTTACTAAGCACAGGGGGCGAAACTGAAGCTTTCTTT; CDR3 protein: CASSLLSTGGETEAFF
clone size: many; D gene: -; J gene: TRBJ1-4; V gene: TRBV30; CDR3 DNA: TGTGCCTGGAGCCCGTTGGCTAATGAAAAACTGTTTTTT; CDR3 protein: CAWSPLANEKLFF
clone size: many; D gene: -; J gene: TRBJ1-6; V gene: TRBV28; CDR3 DNA: TGTGCCAGCAGCTACCAGGGAACTCCCTTTTCACCCCTCCACTTT; CDR3 protein: CASSYQGTPFSPLHF
clone size: many; D gene: -; J gene: TRBJ2-7; V gene: TRBV5-6; CDR3 DNA: TGTGCCAGCAGCTTGGAAAGGGTTCAGCAGTACTTC; CDR3 protein: CASSLERVQQYF
clone size: many; D gene: -; J gene: TRBJ2-7; V gene: TRBV12-3/TRBV12-4; CDR3 DNA: TGTGCCAGTAACCGCCCAGGGGCCCACGAGCAGTACTTC; CDR3 protein: CASNRPGAHEQYF
clone size: -; D gene: -; J gene: TRBJ1-2; V gene: TRBV5-6; CDR3 DNA: TGTGCCAGCAGCAGGAGACACCTAAACTATGGCTACACCTTC; CDR3 protein: CASSRRHLNYGYTF
clone size: many; D gene: -; J gene: TRBJ1-2; V gene: TRBV7-9; CDR3 DNA: TGTGCCAGCAGAGGGGGGGGCGGCTATGGCTACACCTTC; CDR3 protein: CASRGGGGYGYTF
clone size: many; D gene: TRBD2; J gene: TRBJ2-1; V gene: TRBV7-8; CDR3 DNA: TGTGCCAGCAGCGGAGGAGTGAGCGGGAGGCGGTTGTATGAGCAGTTCTTC; CDR3 protein: CASSGGVSGRRLYEQFF
clone size: many; D gene: -; J gene: TRBJ1-6; V gene: TRBV27; CDR3 DNA: TGTGCCAGCAGTTTAAGTGCTTGGAATTCACCCCTCCACTTT; CDR3 protein: CASSLSAWNSPLHF
clone size: -; D gene: TRBD2; J gene: TRBJ2-5; V gene: TRBV7-2; CDR3 DNA: TGTGCCAGCAGCCTACTCGGACTAGCGGGGGGGCGGACCCAGTACTTC; CDR3 protein: CASSLLGLAGGRTQYF
clone size: -; D gene: TRBD2; J gene: TRBJ2-7; V gene: TRBV19; CDR3 DNA: TGTGCCAGTAGTGGGCGTACCGGGACTAGCGGCCCCGAGCAGTACTTC; CDR3 protein: CASSGRTGTSGPEQYF
clone size: many; D gene: -; J gene: TRBJ1-1; V gene: TRBV5-6; CDR3 DNA: TGTGCCAGCAGCTTGTGGGCGGCTGAAGCTTTCTTT; CDR3 protein: CASSLWAAEAFF
clone size: many; D gene: TRBD1; J gene: TRBJ2-3; V gene: TRBV20-1; CDR3 DNA: TGCAGTGCTATACAGGGGAATAGCACAGATACGCAGTATTTT; CDR3 protein: CSAIQGNSTDTQYF
clone size: -; D gene: TRBD1; J gene: TRBJ1-2; V gene: TRBV19; CDR3 DNA: TGTGCCAGTAGTATTAGTCGCGGGACAGGGGGATCAGGCTACACCTTC; CDR3 protein: CASSISRGTGGSGYTF
clone size: few; D gene: -; J gene: TRBJ2-4; V gene: TRBV5-1; CDR3 DNA: TGCGCCAGCAGCTTGGAGAGTTTTTCTCACATTCAGTACTTC; CDR3 protein: CASSLESFSHIQYF
clone size: many; D gene: TRBD2; J gene: TRBJ2-3; V gene: TRBV27; CDR3 DNA: TGTGCCAGCAGTTTTGACCCTCCTATAGCGGGGCGGCCCTCTAGCACAGATACGCAGTATTTT; CDR3 protein: CASSFDPPIAGRPSSTDTQYF
clone size: -; D gene: -; J gene: TRBJ2-3; V gene: TRBV30; CDR3 DNA: TGTGCCTGGAGTGTACAAAACACAGATACGCAGTATTTT; CDR3 protein: CAWSVQNTDTQYF
clone size: many; D gene: -; J gene: TRBJ1-5; V gene: TRBV30; CDR3 DNA: TGTGCCTGGAGTCGACTTGGCAATCAGCCCCAGCATTTT; CDR3 protein: CAWSRLGNQPQHF
clone size: many; D gene: TRBD1; J gene: TRBJ1-2; V gene: TRBV30; CDR3 DNA: TGTGCCTGCCAGGGGGATAACTATGGCTACACCTTC; CDR3 protein: CACQGDNYGYTF
clone size: -; D gene: TRBD2; J gene: TRBJ2-7; V gene: TRBV28; CDR3 DNA: TGTGCCAGCAGTTCCCCAGGGGTAGCGGGAGAGGACGAGCAGTACTTC; CDR3 protein: CASSSPGVAGEDEQYF
clone size: many; D gene: -; J gene: TRBJ2-7; V gene: TRBV27; CDR3 DNA: TGTGCCAGCAGTTTACGGGGGCGAGGGCGGCTGGACGAGCAGTACTTC; CDR3 protein: CASSLRGRGRLDEQYF
clone size: many; D gene: TRBD1; J gene: TRBJ2-3; V gene: TRBV9; CDR3 DNA: TGTGCCAGCAGCGTATTACAGGGGGTAGGCACAGATACGCAGTATTTT; CDR3 protein: CASSVLQGVGTDTQYF
clone size: many; D gene: TRBD1; J gene: TRBJ2-7; V gene: TRBV12-3/TRBV12-4; CDR3 DNA: TGTGCCAGCAGTCGGGGGACAGGGGTCCCCTACGAGCAGTACTTC; CDR3 protein: CASSRGTGVPYEQYF
clone size: -; D gene: TRBD1; J gene: TRBJ2-2; V gene: TRBV30; CDR3 DNA: TGTGCCTGGTCGGGACAGGGGTGGGACACCGGGGAGCTGTTTTTT; CDR3 protein: CAWSGQGWDTGELFF
clone size: -; D gene: -; J gene: TRBJ1-2; V gene: TRBV27; CDR3 DNA: TGTGCCAGCAGTACAGCCGTAACAGGGTGGGGATACACCTTC; CDR3 protein: CASSTAVTGWGYTF
clone size: many; D gene: -; J gene: TRBJ2-3; V gene: TRBV6-5; CDR3 DNA: TGTGCCAGCAGTTACTCTCAAGGCACAGATACGCAGTATTTT; CDR3 protein: CASSYSQGTDTQYF
clone size: many; D gene: -; J gene: TRBJ2-3; V gene: TRBV9; CDR3 DNA: TGTGCCAGCAGCGTAGATACAGGACGGACAGATACGCAGTATTTT; CDR3 protein: CASSVDTGRTDTQYF
clone size: many; D gene: TRBD2; J gene: TRBJ2-1; V gene: TRBV7-6; CDR3 DNA: TGTGCCAGCAGCTTAGCGTGGAGGGAGGGCCATGAGCAGTTCTTC; CDR3 protein: CASSLAWREGHEQFF
clone size: -; D gene: -; J gene: TRBJ2-7; V gene: TRBV19; CDR3 DNA: TGTGCCAGTAGTATAGGGCCCACAGGTGGGGTCCACGAGCAGTACTTC; CDR3 protein: CASSIGPTGGVHEQYF
clone size: few; D gene: -; J gene: TRBJ2-3; V gene: TRBV5-1; CDR3 DNA: TGCGCCAGCAGCTTTGAGGTCCAGGGTGCGACAGATACGCAGTATTTT; CDR3 protein: CASSFEVQGATDTQYF
clone size: many; D gene: -; J gene: TRBJ2-2; V gene: TRBV13; CDR3 DNA: TGTGCCAGCAGCCAGACCCGGGGTCGAACCGGGGAGCTGTTTTTT; CDR3 protein: CASSQTRGRTGELFF
clone size: few; D gene: -; J gene: TRBJ2-5; V gene: TRBV9; CDR3 DNA: TGTGCCAGCAGCTCCGACGCATTTCAAGAGACCCAGTACTTC; CDR3 protein: CASSSDAFQETQYF
clone size: many; D gene: TRBD2; J gene: TRBJ2-1; V gene: TRBV20-1; CDR3 DNA: TGCAGTGCTAGTGCGGGAGGGCCCAATGAGCAGTTCTTC; CDR3 protein: CSASAGGPNEQFF
clone size: few; D gene: TRBD1; J gene: TRBJ2-7; V gene: TRBV6-1; CDR3 DNA: TGTGCCAGCAGTGAGACAGGGCTGTACGAGCAGTACTTC; CDR3 protein: CASSETGLYEQYF
clone size: many; D gene: -; J gene: TRBJ2-3; V gene: TRBV5-1; CDR3 DNA: TGCGCCAGCAGCTTGGGGGTACTAGCCCCCACTACGCAGTATTTT; CDR3 protein: CASSLGVLAPTTQYF
clone size: -; D gene: TRBD1; J gene: TRBJ1-4; V gene: TRBV20-1; CDR3 DNA: TGCAGTGCTAGCCTGGTTACAGGGGCGGAAAAACTGTTTTTT; CDR3 protein: CSASLVTGAEKLFF
clone size: -; D gene: -; J gene: TRBJ2-3; V gene: TRBV20-1; CDR3 DNA: TGCAGTGCTAGAAAGATAGCGGACTCAGATACGCAGTATTTT; CDR3 protein: CSARKIADSDTQYF
clone size: -; D gene: TRBD1; J gene: TRBJ2-3; V gene: TRBV29-1; CDR3 DNA: TGCAGCGCTGGGGGGGACAGGGGGCTTAGCACAGATACGCAGTATTTT; CDR3 protein: CSAGGDRGLSTDTQYF
clone size: -; D gene: TRBD2; J gene: TRBJ2-1; V gene: TRBV28; CDR3 DNA: TGTGCCAGCAGTTTTGTGGGACTAGCGGGAGGTGGCAATGAGCAGTTCTTC; CDR3 protein: CASSFVGLAGGGNEQFF
clone size: many; D gene: -; J gene: TRBJ1-1; V gene: TRBV29-1; CDR3 DNA: TGCAGCGTTCGCCGGGACAAGAACACTGAAGCTTTCTTT; CDR3 protein: CSVRRDKNTEAFF
clone size: -; D gene: TRBD1; J gene: TRBJ2-5; V gene: TRBV6-1; CDR3 DNA: TGTGCCAGCAGTGAAGCTGTGGGACAGGGAGGGACCCAGTACTTC; CDR3 protein: CASSEAVGQGGTQYF
clone size: -; D gene: -; J gene: TRBJ1-4; V gene: TRBV20-1; CDR3 DNA: TGCAGTGCAAACGACATAGGGTCAACTAATGAAAAACTGTTTTTT; CDR3 protein: CSANDIGSTNEKLFF
clone size: -; D gene: -; J gene: TRBJ2-1; V gene: TRBV9; CDR3 DNA: TGTGCCAGCAGCGTAGTGGGCAGGGGTTCCAACAATGAGCAGTTCTTC; CDR3 protein: CASSVVGRGSNNEQFF